These 3 T cell receptor beta chains were all obtained from the same sample, sequenced in a study of OX40 agonist ivuxolimab in advanced cancers. Libraries were prepared by immunoSEQ multiplex PCR; TCRdb keeps only in-frame clonotypes and omits some of them. The sample holds tens of thousands of clones, roughly 88% seen once. Sequencing was performed on CD4+ or CD8+ T cells sorted from blood, taken in a trial of the OX40 agonist ivuxolimab. These receptor sequences come from an adult with an advanced solid tumor such as melanoma, head and neck, liver or kidney cancer.

V and J are TRBV2 and TRBJ2-5, with TRBD1 matching over 9 bases. The CDR3 runs to 13 residues. In germline, CDR1 is SNHLY, CDR2 FYNNEI. The trim removed 7 bases at V and 3 bases at J, leaving 3 bases unmatched. The CDR3 is CASTRDREETQYF. In DNA form, the CDR3 reads TGTGCCAGCACCCGGGACAGGGAAGAGACCCAGTACTTC.

The chain employs TRBV28 and TRBJ1-2; tentative D call: TRBD1 (5 bases). The CDR3 totals 15 residues. Germline CDR1 is MDHEN and CDR2 is SYDVKM. Trimming shortened V by 5 bases and J by 4 bases, and 17 bases separated the two germline ends. Written as DNA, the CDR3 is TGTGCCAGCAGTGCCCATTTGGGGACCACCTATGGCTACACCTTC. It translates to CASSAHLGTTYGYTF.

The V and J genes are TRBV19 and TRBJ2-7; tentatively, D is TRBD1 (7 bases). CDR3 length: 15 amino acids. Trimming took 4 bases from V and 2 from J, leaving 15 bases between them. Germline V gene lookup returns CDR1 LNHDA and CDR2 SQIVND (reference sequence). CDR3 coding DNA: TGTGCCAGTAGTAACCGGCAGGGGGGTCCCTACGAGCAGTACTTC. Translating it yields CASSNRQGGPYEQYF. The full variable domain, rest sourced from reference TRBV19 and TRBJ2-7, is DGGITQSPKYLFRKEGQNVTLSCEQNLNHDAMYWYRQDPGQGLRLIYYSQIVNDFQKGDIAEGYSVSREKKESFPLTVTSAQKNPTAFYLCASSNRQGGPYEQYFGPGTRLTVT.